A selection of T cell receptor beta chains follows, all from one sample in a study of blood T cell repertoires in COVID-19. The repertoire was sequenced with immunoSEQ multiplex PCR; TCRdb's copy has only in-frame clones and lacks some. The profile shows over 50,000 clones, over 75% of them singletons. Sequenced: peripheral blood. All receptors derive from a human donor with active COVID-19. The donor label of this sample is uncertain. CDR3s include the opening cysteine and the closing phenylalanine or tryptophan. D genes are given only for firm matches. Some rows have no size entry. The others give once, few or many, or a class for an expanded clone.

D	V	J	length	size	DNA	CDR3
TRBD1	TRBV24-1	TRBJ1-2	15	NA	TGTGCCACCAGTGCCCCGGACAGGGGGCGTTGGGGCTACACCTTC	CATSAPDRGRWGYTF
TRBD2	TRBV4-3	TRBJ2-2	19	NA	TGCGCCAGCAGCCAAGGGGGTTGGACTAGCGCTTGGAACACCGGGGAGCTGTTTTTT	CASSQGGWTSAWNTGELFF
TRBD1	TRBV13	TRBJ1-2	15	NA	TGTGCCAGCAGCTTAGAATGGCAGGGGGCCTGTGGCTACACCTTC	CASSLEWQGACGYTF
NA	TRBV27	TRBJ1-1	16	NA	TGTGCCAGCAGTCCCCGAGGCAGCCCCTTGAACACTGAAGCTTTCTTT	CASSPRGSPLNTEAFF
NA	TRBV5-6	TRBJ1-2	13	once	TGTGCCAGCAGCTTAAATAGACTCTATGGCTACACCTTC	CASSLNRLYGYTF
NA	TRBV5-1	TRBJ1-1	14	NA	TGCGCCAGCAGCTCACGGGGTTTGAACACTGAAGCTTTCTTT	CASSSRGLNTEAFF
NA	TRBV5-1	TRBJ1-1	14	NA	TGCGCCAGCAGCCTGGCCCCTGGAGACACTGAAGCTTTCTTT	CASSLAPGDTEAFF
TRBD1	TRBV10-3	TRBJ1-4	15	NA	TGTGCCATCAGTGGACCGGGACAGGGAGGTGAAAAACTGTTTTTT	CAISGPGQGGEKLFF
TRBD2	TRBV13	TRBJ2-5	16	NA	TGTGCCAGCAGCGTCACTAGCGGGAGGACGCAAGAGACCCAGTACTTC	CASSVTSGRTQETQYF
TRBD1	TRBV18	TRBJ2-7	13	NA	TGTGCCAGCTCACCCGGGACAGAACGCGAGCAGTACTTC	CASSPGTEREQYF
TRBD2	TRBV9	TRBJ2-1	19	NA	TGTGCCAGCAGCCCCCGCGGGACTAGCGGGGGGAGGACCTACAATGAGCAGTTCTTC	CASSPRGTSGGRTYNEQFF
NA	TRBV14	TRBJ1-2	15	NA	TGTGCCAGCAGCCAAGTGTGGGGGGATCCCGATGGCTACACCTTC	CASSQVWGDPDGYTF
TRBD2	TRBV6-5	TRBJ2-7	16	few	TGTGCCAGCAGTTACTCAGGGGCGGGAGGGCCCTACGAGCAGTACTTC	CASSYSGAGGPYEQYF